The entry below describes one T cell receptor (beta chain). Its specificity is unknown. The data were taken from a study of T cell responses to AZD1222 COVID-19 vaccine. CDR1 and CDR2 from the germline V gene are SGHVS and FNYEAQ. J gave up 6 bases and V 5 bases, and 7 bases lay outside the gene matches. The CDR3 runs 15 residues. The study, taken as a whole, reports: Spike-specific TCR breadth rose after two AZD1222 doses, and depth rose as well. Regions 160-218 and 743-854 held dominance among vaccine-associated CD4 TCRs, which spanned spike. Among AZD1222 vaccinees, only five to seven were seropositive at baseline.

The method was immunoSEQ multiplex PCR; TCRdb's version includes in-frame clones alone and lacks a portion of them. The table shows fewer than 150,000 clones, with roughly 88% occurring only once. The sample in question was peripheral blood, obtained on day 0 of AZD1222 vaccination. This TCR came from an adult in good health. The V call is TRBV7-6, the J call TRBJ2-1; 10 bases fit TRBD1. This chain's CDR3 is CASSHRDRGGNEQFF. CDR3 nucleotides: TGTGCCAGCAGCCACCGGGACAGGGGCGGCAATGAGCAGTTCTTC.